These T cell receptor beta chains were read from a single sample in a study of CD8+ T cells in alopecia areata. Data came from immunoSEQ multiplex PCR; TCRdb stores just in-frame clones and leaves some out. This repertoire shows some 25,000 clones, 52% found once; its top ten account for roughly a third. The sample was NKG2D-high CD8+ T cells sorted from blood. The origin of the receptors is a human donor with alopecia areata. The CDR3 runs from the conserved cysteine through the conserved F or W. The order of the fields is V gene, J gene, D gene, clone size, CDR3 protein, CDR3 DNA. The D gene is left open where the match is weak. Not all rows give a size; the values are once, few, many and, for expanded clones, a class.

v_call: TRBV4-2; j_call: TRBJ2-3; d_call: -; clone_size: -; cdr3_aa: CASSQAGVAGITDTQYF; cdr3_nt: TGTGCCAGCAGCCAGGCAGGCGTCGCGGGGATCACAGATACGCAGTATTTT
v_call: TRBV2; j_call: TRBJ2-3; d_call: -; clone_size: -; cdr3_aa: CASSERLVPDTQYF; cdr3_nt: TGTGCCAGCAGTGAGAGACTAGTCCCAGATACGCAGTATTTT
v_call: TRBV7-8; j_call: TRBJ2-7; d_call: -; clone_size: -; cdr3_aa: CASKGSYEQYF; cdr3_nt: TGTGCCAGCAAGGGCTCCTACGAGCAGTACTTC
v_call: TRBV28; j_call: TRBJ1-1; d_call: -; clone_size: -; cdr3_aa: CASGEVIEAFF; cdr3_nt: TGTGCCAGCGGGGAGGTAATTGAAGCTTTCTTT
v_call: TRBV28; j_call: TRBJ2-4; d_call: -; clone_size: -; cdr3_aa: CAGGTASLDIQYF; cdr3_nt: TGTGCCGGAGGGACCGCGTCTCTCGACATTCAGTACTTC
v_call: TRBV11-2; j_call: TRBJ2-4; d_call: TRBD2; clone_size: few; cdr3_aa: CASSSGTSGRFVKNIQYF; cdr3_nt: TGTGCCAGCAGCTCCGGGACTAGCGGGAGATTTGTCAAAAACATTCAGTACTTC
v_call: TRBV7-2; j_call: TRBJ2-3; d_call: -; clone_size: -; cdr3_aa: CASSEGFRQKRTDTQYF; cdr3_nt: TGTGCCAGCAGCGAGGGGTTCAGACAGAAACGCACAGATACGCAGTATTTT
v_call: TRBV7-9; j_call: TRBJ1-5; d_call: -; clone_size: -; cdr3_aa: CASSLGRPNQPQHF; cdr3_nt: TGTGCCAGCAGCCTTGGACGGCCTAATCAGCCCCAGCATTTT
v_call: TRBV28; j_call: TRBJ1-2; d_call: TRBD1; clone_size: -; cdr3_aa: CASSRPDRSYYGYTF; cdr3_nt: TGTGCCAGCAGCCGTCCGGACAGGTCTTACTATGGCTACACCTTC
v_call: TRBV2; j_call: TRBJ1-5; d_call: -; clone_size: -; cdr3_aa: CASSEGQYQPQHF; cdr3_nt: TGTGCCAGCAGTGAAGGGCAGTATCAGCCCCAGCATTTT
v_call: TRBV7-6; j_call: TRBJ2-2; d_call: TRBD1; clone_size: once; cdr3_aa: CASSLEPGQGTGTGELFF; cdr3_nt: TGTGCCAGCAGCTTAGAACCGGGACAGGGAACTGGCACCGGGGAGCTGTTTTTT
v_call: TRBV27; j_call: TRBJ2-7; d_call: -; clone_size: -; cdr3_aa: CASTPRGGSYEQYF; cdr3_nt: TGTGCCAGCACCCCCCGAGGGGGTTCCTACGAGCAGTACTTC
v_call: TRBV6-1; j_call: TRBJ1-2; d_call: -; clone_size: -; cdr3_aa: CASSEEGTHYGYTF; cdr3_nt: TGTGCCAGCAGTGAAGAGGGGACACATTATGGCTACACCTTC
v_call: TRBV11-2; j_call: TRBJ2-5; d_call: -; clone_size: -; cdr3_aa: CASSLGRGFLEQYF; cdr3_nt: TGTGCCAGCAGCTTAGGGAGAGGATTCTTGGAGCAGTACTTC
v_call: TRBV4-2; j_call: TRBJ2-1; d_call: -; clone_size: few; cdr3_aa: CASSQAGDNEQFF; cdr3_nt: TGTGCCAGCAGCCAAGCGGGAGATAATGAGCAGTTCTTC
v_call: TRBV7-9; j_call: TRBJ2-7; d_call: TRBD2; clone_size: -; cdr3_aa: CASSLAGGLAGEREQYF; cdr3_nt: TGTGCCAGCAGCTTAGCGGGAGGACTAGCGGGAGAGCGGGAGCAGTACTTC
v_call: TRBV6-6; j_call: TRBJ2-1; d_call: TRBD2; clone_size: -; cdr3_aa: CASSSTLAGGLEQFF; cdr3_nt: TGTGCCAGCAGCTCTACACTAGCGGGAGGTCTTGAGCAGTTCTTC
v_call: TRBV7-9; j_call: TRBJ2-3; d_call: TRBD2; clone_size: many; cdr3_aa: CASSEGLAATDTQYF; cdr3_nt: TGTGCCAGCAGCGAAGGACTAGCAGCCACAGATACGCAGTATTTT
v_call: TRBV2; j_call: TRBJ2-7; d_call: -; clone_size: -; cdr3_aa: CASRTYEQYF; cdr3_nt: TGTGCCAGCAGGACTTACGAGCAGTACTTC
v_call: TRBV28; j_call: TRBJ2-1; d_call: TRBD2; clone_size: few; cdr3_aa: CASSPMERESLEQFF; cdr3_nt: TGTGCCAGCAGCCCGATGGAGCGGGAGTCCCTTGAGCAGTTCTTC